The sequence of this T cell receptor beta chain was determined in a study of blood T cell repertoires in COVID-19. Study-wide context: T cells, B-cell-depleted T cells, or PBMCs provided the cDNA or gDNA that served as material.

The CDR3 is 17 residues long. V was pared by 4 bases and J by 8 bases, with 9 bases of the junction left unmatched. Germline V CDR1 and CDR2: SGHRS, YFSETQ. Original analysis: Nucleated cell counts were estimated from reference gene primer amplification. The table came from immunoSEQ multiplex PCR; TCRdb's copy has only in-frame clones and leaves some out. V and J calls and clone size are copied from that table; D and trimming were computed from the DNA. The repertoire has approximately 59,000 clones, over 75% of them found once; the top ten carry around 5.1%. The chain is built from TRBV5-1 and TRBJ2-1; 16 bases are shared with TRBD2. This TCR derives from a man aged 40-50 years with active COVID-19. Material for sequencing was peripheral blood. Here the CDR3 DNA reads TGCGCCAGCAGCCCACCAAGGGGACTAGCGGGAGGGGATGAGCAGTTCTTC. Encoded protein: CASSPPRGLAGGDEQFF. The whole variable domain, filled in from reference TRBV5-1 and TRBJ2-1, reads KAGVTQTPRYLIKTRGQQVTLSCSPISGHRSVSWYQQTPGQGLQFLFEYFSETQRNKGNFPGRFSGRQFSNSRSEMNVSTLELGDSALYLCASSPPRGLAGGDEQFFGPGTRLTVL.